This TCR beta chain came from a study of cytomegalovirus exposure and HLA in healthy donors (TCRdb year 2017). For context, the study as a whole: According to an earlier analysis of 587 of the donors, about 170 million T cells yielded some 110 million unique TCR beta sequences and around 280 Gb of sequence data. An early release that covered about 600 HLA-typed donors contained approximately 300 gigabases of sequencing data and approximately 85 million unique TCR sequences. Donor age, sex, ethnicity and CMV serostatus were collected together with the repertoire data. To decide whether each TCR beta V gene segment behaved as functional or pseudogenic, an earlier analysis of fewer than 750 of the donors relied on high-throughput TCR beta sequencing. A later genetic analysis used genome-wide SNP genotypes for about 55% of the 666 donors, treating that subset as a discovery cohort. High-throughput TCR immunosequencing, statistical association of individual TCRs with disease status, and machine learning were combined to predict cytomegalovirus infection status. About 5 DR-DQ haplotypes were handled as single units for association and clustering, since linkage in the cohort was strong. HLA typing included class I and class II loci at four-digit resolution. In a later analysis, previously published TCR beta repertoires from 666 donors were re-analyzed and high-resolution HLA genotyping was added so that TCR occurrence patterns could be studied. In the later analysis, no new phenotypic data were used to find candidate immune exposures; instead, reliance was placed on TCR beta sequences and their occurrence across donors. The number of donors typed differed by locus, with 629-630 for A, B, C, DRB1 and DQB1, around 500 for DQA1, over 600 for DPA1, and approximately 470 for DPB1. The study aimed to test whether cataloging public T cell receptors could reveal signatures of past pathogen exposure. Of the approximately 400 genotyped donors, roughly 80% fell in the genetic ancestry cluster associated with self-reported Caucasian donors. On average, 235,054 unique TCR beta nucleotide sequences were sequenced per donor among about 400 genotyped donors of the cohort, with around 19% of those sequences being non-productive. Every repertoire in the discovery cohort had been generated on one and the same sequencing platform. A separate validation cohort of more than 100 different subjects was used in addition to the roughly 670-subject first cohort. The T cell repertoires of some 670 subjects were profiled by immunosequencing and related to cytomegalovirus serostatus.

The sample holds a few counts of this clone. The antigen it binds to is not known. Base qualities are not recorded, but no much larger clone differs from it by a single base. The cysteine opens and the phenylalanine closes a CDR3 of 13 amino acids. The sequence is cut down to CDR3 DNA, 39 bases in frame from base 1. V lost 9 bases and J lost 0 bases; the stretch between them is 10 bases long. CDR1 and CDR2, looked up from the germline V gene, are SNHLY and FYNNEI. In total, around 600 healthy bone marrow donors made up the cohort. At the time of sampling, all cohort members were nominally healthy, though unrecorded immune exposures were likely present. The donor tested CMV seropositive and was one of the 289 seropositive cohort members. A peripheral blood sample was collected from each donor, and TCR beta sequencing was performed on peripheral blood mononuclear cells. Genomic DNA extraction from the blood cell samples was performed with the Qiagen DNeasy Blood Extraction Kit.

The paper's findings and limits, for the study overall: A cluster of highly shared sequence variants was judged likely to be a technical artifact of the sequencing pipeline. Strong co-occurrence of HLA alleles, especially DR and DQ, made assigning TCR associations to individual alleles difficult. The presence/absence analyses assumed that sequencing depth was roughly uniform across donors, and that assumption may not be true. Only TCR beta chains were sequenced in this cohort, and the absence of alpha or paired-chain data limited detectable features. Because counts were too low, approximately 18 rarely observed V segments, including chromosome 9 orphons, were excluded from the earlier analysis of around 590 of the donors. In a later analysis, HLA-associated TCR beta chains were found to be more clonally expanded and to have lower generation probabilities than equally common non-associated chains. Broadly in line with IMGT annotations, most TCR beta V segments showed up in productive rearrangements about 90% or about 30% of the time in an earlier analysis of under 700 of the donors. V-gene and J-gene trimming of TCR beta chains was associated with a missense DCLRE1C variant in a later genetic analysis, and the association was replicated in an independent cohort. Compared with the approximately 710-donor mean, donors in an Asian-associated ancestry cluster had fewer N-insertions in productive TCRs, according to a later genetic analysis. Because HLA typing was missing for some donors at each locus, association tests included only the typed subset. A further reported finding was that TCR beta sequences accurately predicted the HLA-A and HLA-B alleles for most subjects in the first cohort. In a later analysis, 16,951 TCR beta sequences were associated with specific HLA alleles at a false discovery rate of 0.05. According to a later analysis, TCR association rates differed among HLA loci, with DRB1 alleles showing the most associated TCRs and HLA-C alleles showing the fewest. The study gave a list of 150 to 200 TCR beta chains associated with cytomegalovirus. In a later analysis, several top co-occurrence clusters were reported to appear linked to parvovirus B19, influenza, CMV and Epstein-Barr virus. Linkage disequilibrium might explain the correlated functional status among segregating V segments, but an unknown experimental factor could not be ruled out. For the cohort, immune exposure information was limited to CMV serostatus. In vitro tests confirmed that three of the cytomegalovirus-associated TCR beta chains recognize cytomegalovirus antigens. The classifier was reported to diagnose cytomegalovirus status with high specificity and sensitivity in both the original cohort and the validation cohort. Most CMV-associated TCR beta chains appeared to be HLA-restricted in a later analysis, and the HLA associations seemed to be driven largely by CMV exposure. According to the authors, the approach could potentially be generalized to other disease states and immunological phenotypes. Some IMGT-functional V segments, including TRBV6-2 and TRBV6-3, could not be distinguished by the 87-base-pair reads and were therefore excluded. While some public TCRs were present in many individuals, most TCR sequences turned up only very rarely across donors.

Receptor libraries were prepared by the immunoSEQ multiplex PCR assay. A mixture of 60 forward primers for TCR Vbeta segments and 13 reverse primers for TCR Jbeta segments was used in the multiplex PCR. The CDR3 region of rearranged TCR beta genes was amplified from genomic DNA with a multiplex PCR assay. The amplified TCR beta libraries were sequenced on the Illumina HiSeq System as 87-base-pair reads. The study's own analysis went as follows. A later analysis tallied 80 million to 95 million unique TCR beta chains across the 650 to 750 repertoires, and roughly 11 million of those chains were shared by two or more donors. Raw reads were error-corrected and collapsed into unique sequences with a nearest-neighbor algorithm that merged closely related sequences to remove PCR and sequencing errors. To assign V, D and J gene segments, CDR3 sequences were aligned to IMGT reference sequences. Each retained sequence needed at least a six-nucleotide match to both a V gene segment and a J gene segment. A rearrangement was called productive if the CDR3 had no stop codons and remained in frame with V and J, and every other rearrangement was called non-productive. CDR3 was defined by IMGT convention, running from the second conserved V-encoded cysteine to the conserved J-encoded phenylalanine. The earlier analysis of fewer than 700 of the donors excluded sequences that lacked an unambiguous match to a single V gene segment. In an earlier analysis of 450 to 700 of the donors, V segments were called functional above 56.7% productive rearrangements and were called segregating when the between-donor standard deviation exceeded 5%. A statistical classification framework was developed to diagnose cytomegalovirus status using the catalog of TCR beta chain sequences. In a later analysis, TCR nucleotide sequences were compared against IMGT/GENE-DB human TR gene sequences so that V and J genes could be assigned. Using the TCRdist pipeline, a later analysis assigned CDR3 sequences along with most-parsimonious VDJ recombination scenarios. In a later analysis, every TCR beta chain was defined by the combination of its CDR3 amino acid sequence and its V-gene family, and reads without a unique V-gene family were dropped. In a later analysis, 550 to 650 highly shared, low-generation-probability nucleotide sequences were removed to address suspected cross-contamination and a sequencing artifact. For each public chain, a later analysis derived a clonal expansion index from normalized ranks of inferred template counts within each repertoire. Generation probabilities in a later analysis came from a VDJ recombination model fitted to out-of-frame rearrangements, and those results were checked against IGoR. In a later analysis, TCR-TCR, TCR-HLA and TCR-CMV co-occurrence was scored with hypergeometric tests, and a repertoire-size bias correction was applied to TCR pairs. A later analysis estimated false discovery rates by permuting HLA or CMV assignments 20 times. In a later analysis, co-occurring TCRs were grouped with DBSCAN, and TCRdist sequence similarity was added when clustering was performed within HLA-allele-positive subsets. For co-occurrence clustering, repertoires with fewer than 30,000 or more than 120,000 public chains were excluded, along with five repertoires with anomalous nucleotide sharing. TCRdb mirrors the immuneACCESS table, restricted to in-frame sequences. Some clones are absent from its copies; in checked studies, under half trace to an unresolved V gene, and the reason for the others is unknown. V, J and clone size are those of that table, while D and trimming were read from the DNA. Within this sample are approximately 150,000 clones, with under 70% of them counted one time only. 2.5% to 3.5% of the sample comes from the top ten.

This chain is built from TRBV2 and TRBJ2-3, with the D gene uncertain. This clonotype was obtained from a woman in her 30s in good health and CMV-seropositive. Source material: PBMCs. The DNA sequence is TGTGCCAGGGCGCGCGGAAGCACAGATACGCAGTATTTT. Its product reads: CARARGSTDTQYF.